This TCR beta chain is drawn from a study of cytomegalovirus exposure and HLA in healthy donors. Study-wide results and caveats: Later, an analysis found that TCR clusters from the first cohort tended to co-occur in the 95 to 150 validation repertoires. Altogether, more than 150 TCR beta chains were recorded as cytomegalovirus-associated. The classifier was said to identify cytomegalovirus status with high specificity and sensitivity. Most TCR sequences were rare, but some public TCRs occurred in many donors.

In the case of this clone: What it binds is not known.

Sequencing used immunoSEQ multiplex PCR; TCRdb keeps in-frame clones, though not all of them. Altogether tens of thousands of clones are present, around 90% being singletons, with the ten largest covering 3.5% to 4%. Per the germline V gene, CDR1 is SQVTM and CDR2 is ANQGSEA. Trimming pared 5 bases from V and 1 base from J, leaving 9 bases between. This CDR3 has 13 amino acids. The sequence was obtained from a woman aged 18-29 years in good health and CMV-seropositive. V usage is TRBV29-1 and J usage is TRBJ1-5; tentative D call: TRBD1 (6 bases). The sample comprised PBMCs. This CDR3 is CSVSDRSNQPQHF. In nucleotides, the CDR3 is TGCAGCGTTAGCGACAGGAGCAATCAGCCCCAGCATTTT.